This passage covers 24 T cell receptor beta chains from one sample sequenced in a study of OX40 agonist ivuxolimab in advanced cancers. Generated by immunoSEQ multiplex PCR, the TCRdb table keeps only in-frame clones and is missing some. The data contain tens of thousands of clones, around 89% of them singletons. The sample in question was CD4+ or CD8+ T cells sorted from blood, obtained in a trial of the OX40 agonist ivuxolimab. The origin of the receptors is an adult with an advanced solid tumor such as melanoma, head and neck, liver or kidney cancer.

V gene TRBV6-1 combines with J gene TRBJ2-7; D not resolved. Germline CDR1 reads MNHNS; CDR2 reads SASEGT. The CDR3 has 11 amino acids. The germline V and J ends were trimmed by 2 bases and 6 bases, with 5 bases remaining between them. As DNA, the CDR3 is TGTGCCAGCAGTGAACTCCCCGAGCAGTACTTC. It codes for CASSELPEQYF.

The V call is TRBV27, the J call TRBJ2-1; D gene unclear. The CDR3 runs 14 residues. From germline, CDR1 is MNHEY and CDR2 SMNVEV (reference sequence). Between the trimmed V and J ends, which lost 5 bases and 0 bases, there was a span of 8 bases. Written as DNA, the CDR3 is TGTGCCAGCAGTGCGACTGGCTCCTACAATGAGCAGTTCTTC. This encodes CASSATGSYNEQFF.

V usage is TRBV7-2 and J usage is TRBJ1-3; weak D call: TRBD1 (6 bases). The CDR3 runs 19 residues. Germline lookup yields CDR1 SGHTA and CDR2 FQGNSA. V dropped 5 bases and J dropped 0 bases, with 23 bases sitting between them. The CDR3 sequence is CASSEARDIFTYSGNTIYF. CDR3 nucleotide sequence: TGTGCCAGCAGCGAAGCTCGGGACATCTTTACCTACTCTGGAAACACCATATATTTT.

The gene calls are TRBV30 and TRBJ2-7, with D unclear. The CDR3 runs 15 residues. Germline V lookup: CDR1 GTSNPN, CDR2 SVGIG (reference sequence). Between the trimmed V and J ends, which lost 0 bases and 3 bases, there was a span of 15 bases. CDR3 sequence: CAWSVFAGLDYEQYF. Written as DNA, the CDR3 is TGTGCCTGGAGTGTCTTTGCAGGCCTCGACTACGAGCAGTACTTC. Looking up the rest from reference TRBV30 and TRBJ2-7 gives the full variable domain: SQTIHQWPATLVQPVGSPLSLECTVEGTSNPNLYWYRQAAGRGLQLLFYSVGIGQISSEVPQNLSASRPQDRQFILSSKKLLLSDSGFYLCAWSVFAGLDYEQYFGPGTRLTVT.

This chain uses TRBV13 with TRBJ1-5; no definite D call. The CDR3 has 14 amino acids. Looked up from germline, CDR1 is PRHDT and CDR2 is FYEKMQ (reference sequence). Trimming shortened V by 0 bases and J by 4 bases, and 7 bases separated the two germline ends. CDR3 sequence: CASSLGGENQPQHF. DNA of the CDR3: TGTGCCAGCAGCTTAGGCGGTGAAAATCAGCCCCAGCATTTT.

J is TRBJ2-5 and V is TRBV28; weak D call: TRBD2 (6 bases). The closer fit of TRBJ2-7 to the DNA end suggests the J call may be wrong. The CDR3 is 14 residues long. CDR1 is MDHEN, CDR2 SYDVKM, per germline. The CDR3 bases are TGTGCCAGCACCCTAGGAGGGTTCTCCTACGAGCAGTACTTC. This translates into CASTLGGFSYEQYF.

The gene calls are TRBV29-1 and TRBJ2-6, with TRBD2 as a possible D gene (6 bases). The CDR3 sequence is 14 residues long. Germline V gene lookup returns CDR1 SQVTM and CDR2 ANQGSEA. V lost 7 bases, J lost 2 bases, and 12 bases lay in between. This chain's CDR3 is CSALGGPGANVLTF. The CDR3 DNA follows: TGCAGCGCCCTGGGGGGTCCTGGGGCCAACGTCCTGACTTTC.

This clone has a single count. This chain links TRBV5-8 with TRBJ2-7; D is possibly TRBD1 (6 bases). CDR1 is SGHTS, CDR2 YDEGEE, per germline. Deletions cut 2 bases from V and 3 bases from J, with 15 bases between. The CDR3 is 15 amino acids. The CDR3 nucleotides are TGTGCCAGCAGCTTATTACAGGGAAGGTACTACGAGCAGTACTTC. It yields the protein CASSLLQGRYYEQYF.

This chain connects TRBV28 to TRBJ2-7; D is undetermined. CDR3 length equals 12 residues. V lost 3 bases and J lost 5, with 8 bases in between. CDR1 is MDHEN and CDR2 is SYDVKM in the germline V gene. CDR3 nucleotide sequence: TGTGCCAGCAGTTTTTCTCCCCACGAGCAGTACTTC. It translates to CASSFSPHEQYF.

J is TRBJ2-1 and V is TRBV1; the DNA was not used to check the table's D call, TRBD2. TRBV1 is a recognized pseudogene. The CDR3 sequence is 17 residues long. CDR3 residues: CTSSQVKGLAGNNEQFF. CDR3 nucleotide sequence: TGCACCAGCAGCCAGGTAAAAGGACTAGCGGGGAACAATGAGCAGTTCTTC.

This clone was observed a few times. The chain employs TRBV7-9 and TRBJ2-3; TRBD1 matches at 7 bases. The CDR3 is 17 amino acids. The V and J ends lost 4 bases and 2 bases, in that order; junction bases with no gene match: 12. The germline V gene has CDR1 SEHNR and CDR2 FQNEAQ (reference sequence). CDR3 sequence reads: CASSSRIGTVTTDTQYF. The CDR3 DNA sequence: TGTGCCAGCAGCTCGAGAATAGGGACAGTCACCACAGATACGCAGTATTTT.

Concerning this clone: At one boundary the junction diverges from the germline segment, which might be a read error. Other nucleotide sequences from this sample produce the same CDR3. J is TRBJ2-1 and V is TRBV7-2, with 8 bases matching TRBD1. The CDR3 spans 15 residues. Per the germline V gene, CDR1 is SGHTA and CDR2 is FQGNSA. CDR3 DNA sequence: TGCGCCAGCAGCCCCCAGGGACAGGTGATAAATGAGCAGTTCTTC. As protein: CASSPQGQVINEQFF.

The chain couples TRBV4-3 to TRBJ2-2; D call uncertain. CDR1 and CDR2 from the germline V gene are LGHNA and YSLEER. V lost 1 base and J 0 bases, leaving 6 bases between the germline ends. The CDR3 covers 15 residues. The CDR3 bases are TGCGCCAGCAGCCAAGGGCTGGCGAACACCGGGGAGCTGTTTTTT. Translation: CASSQGLANTGELFF.

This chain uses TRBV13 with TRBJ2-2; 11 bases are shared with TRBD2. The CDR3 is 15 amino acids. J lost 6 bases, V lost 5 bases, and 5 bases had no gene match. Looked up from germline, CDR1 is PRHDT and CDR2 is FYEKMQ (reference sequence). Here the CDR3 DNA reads TGTGCCAGCAGCAGACTAGCGGGGACCCCCGGGGAGCTGTTTTTT. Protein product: CASSRLAGTPGELFF.

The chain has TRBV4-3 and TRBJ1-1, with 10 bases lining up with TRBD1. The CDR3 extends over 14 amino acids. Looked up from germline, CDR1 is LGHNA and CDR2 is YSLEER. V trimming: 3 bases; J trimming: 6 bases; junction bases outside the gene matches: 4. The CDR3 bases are TGCGCCAGCAGCCACGGACAGGGGGTGCCTGAAGCTTTCTTT. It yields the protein CASSHGQGVPEAFF.

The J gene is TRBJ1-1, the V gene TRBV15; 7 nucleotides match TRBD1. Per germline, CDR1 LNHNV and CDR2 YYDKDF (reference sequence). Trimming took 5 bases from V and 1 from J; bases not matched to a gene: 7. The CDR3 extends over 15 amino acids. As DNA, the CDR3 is TGTGCCACCAGCCGTGGGGACAGCCAGAACACTGAAGCTTTCTTT. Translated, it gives CATSRGDSQNTEAFF.

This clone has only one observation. The chain's CDR3 is CASSQDKDRRYEQYF. In DNA, the CDR3 is TGCGCCAGCAGCCAAGATAAGGACAGACGGTACGAGCAGTACTTC. The rearrangement joins TRBV4-3 to TRBJ2-7, with D possibly being TRBD1 (6 bases). The V gene lost 0 bases and the J gene lost 4 bases, with 13 bases spanning the gap. The CDR3 spans 15 residues. CDR1 is LGHNA and CDR2 is YSLEER in the germline V gene.

The CDR3 region is CASSSWGIGNEQFF. Written as DNA, the CDR3 is TGTGCCAGCAGCTCATGGGGGATCGGCAATGAGCAGTTCTTC. J is TRBJ2-1 and V is TRBV5-4; perhaps D is TRBD1 or TRBD2 (5 bases each). Germline lookup yields CDR1 SGHNT and CDR2 YYREEE (reference sequence). V lost 3 bases, J lost 6 bases, and 13 bases lay in between. The CDR3 spans 14 residues.

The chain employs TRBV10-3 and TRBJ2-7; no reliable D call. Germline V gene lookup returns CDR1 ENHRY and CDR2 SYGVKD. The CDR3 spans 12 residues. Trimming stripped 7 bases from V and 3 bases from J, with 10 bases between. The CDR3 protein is CAITSSFYEQYF. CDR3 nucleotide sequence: TGTGCCATCACCAGTTCGTTCTACGAGCAGTACTTC.

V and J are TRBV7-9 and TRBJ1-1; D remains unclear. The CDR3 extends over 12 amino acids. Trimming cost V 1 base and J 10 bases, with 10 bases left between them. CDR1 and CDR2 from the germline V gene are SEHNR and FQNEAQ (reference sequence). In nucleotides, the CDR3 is TGTGCCAGCAGCTTAGGGGGAAGCCCAGCTTTCTTT. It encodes CASSLGGSPAFF.

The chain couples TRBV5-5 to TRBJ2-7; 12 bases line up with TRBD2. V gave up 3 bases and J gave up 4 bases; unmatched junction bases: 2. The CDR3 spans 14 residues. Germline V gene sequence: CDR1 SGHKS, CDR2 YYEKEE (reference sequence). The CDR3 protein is CASSSSGRVYEQYF. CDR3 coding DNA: TGTGCCAGCAGCTCTAGCGGGAGGGTATACGAGCAGTACTTC.

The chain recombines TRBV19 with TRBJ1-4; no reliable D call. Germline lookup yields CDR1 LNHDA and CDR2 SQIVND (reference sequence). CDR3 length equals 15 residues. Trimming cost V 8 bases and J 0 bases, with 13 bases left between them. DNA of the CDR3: TGTGCCAGTTCAATCTCCCTTACAACTAATGAAAAACTGTTTTTT. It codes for CASSISLTTNEKLFF. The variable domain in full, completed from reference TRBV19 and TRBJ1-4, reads DGGITQSPKYLFRKEGQNVTLSCEQNLNHDAMYWYRQDPGQGLRLIYYSQIVNDFQKGDIAEGYSVSREKKESFPLTVTSAQKNPTAFYLCASSISLTTNEKLFFGSGTQLSVL.

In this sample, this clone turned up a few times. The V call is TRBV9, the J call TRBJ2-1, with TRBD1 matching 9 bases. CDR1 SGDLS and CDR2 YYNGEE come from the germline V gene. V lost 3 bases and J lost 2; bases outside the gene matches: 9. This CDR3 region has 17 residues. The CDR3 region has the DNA TGTGCCAGCAGCGGCCGCGACAGGGGGGCCACCTACAATGAGCAGTTCTTC. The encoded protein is CASSGRDRGATYNEQFF.

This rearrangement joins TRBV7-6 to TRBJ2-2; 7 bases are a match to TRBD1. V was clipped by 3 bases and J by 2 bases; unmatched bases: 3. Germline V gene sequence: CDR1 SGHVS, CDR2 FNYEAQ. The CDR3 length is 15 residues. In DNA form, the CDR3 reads TGTGCCAGCAGCTTCCGACAGGGAAACACCGGGGAGCTGTTTTTT. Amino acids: CASSFRQGNTGELFF. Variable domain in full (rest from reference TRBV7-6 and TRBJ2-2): GAGVSQSPRYKVTKRGQDVALRCDPISGHVSLYWYRQALGQGPEFLTYFNYEAQQDKSGLPNDRFSAERPEGSISTLTIQRTEQRDSAMYRCASSFRQGNTGELFFGEGSRLTVL.